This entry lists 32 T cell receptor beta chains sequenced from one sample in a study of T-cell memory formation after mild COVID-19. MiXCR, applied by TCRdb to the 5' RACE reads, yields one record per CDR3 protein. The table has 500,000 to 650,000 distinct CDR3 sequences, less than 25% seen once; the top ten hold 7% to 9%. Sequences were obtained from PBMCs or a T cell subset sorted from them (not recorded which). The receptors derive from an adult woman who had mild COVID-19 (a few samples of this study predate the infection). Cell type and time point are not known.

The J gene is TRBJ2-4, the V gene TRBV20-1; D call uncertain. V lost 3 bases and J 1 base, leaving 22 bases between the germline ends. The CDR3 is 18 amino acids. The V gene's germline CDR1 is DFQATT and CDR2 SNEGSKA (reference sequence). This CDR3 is CSARKYHSEERAKNIQYF. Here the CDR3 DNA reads TGCAGTGCTAGGAAGTATCATTCCGAAGAACGGGCCAAAAACATTCAGTACTTC.

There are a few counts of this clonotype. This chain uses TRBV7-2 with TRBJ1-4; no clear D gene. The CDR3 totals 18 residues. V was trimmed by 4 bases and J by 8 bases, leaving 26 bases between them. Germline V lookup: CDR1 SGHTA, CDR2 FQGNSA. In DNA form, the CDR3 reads TGTGCCAGCAGCTCCCGCGGGCCAGATGGAATCCAAAGGGAAAAACTGTTTTTT. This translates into CASSSRGPDGIQREKLFF.

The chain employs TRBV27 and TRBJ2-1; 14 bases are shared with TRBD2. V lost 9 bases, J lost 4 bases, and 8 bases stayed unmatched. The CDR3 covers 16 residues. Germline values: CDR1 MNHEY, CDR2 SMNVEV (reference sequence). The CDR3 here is CASNGRTSGRYNEQFF. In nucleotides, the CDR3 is TGTGCCAGTAACGGACGGACTAGCGGGAGGTACAATGAGCAGTTCTTC.

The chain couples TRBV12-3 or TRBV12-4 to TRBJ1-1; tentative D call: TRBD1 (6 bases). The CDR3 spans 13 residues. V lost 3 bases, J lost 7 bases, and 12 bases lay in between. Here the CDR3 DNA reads TGTGCCAGCAGTTTTGGACAGCTAGATGAAGCTTTCTTT. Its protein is CASSFGQLDEAFF.

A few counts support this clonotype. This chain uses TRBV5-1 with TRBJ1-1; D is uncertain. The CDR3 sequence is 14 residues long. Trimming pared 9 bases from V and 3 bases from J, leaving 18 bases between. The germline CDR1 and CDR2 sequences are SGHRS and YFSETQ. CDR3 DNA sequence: TGCGCCACCACCCCTAGAGTGGGAGACACTGAAGCTTTCTTT. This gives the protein CATTPRVGDTEAFF.

The CDR3 DNA follows: TGTGCCAGCAGTTTTATAAAGCGCCCCTACAATGAGCAGTTCTTC. Its translation is CASSFIKRPYNEQFF. The genes are TRBV12-3 or TRBV12-4 and TRBJ2-1, with D unresolved. The CDR3 sequence is 15 residues long. V was trimmed by 3 bases and J by 2 bases, leaving 11 bases between them.

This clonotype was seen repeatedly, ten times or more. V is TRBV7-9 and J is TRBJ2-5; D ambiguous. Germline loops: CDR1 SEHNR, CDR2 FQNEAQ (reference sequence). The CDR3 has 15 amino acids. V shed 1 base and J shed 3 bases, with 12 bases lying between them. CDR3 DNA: TGTGCCAGCAGCTTAGTTCAGGCCATCAAAGAGACCCAGTACTTC. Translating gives CASSLVQAIKETQYF.

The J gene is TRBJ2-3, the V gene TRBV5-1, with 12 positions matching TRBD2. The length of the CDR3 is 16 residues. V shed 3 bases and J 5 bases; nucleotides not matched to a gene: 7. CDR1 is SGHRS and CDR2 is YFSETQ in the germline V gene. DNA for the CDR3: TGCGCCAGCAGCTCCCTAGCGGGGGGGCAGGGAGATACGCAGTATTTT. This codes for CASSSLAGGQGDTQYF.

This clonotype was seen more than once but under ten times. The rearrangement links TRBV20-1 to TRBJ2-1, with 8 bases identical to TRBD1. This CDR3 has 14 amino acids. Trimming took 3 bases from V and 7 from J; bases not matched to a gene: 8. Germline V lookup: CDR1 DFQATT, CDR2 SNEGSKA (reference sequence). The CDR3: CSARNRGKTNEQFF. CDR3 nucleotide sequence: TGCAGTGCTAGGAACAGGGGGAAGACGAATGAGCAGTTCTTC.

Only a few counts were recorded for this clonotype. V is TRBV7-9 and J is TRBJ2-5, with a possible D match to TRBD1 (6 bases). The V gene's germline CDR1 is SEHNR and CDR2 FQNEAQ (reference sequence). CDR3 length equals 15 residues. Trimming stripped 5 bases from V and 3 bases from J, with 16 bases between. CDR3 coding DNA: TGTGCCAGCAGCCCTCCCGAGGGGGTAAAAGAGACCCAGTACTTC. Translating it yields CASSPPEGVKETQYF. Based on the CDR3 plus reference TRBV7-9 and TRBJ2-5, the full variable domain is DTGVSQNPRHKITKRGQNVTFRCDPISEHNRLYWYRQTLGQGPEFLTYFQNEAQLEKSRLLSDRFSAERPKGSFSTLEIQRTEQGDSAMYLCASSPPEGVKETQYFGPGTRLLVL.

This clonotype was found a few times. For the CDR3, the DNA is TGTGCCAGCAGTTCGGACAAGGGAAGCACAGATACGCAGTATTTT. Its protein is CASSSDKGSTDTQYF. The chain has TRBV7-9 and TRBJ2-3; tentative D call: TRBD1 (5 bases). The CDR3 extends over 15 amino acids. Germline lookup yields CDR1 SEHNR and CDR2 FQNEAQ (reference sequence). Trimming cost V 6 bases and J 0 bases, with 13 bases left between them. The entire variable domain, with the rest obtained from reference TRBV7-9 and TRBJ2-3, is as follows: DTGVSQNPRHKITKRGQNVTFRCDPISEHNRLYWYRQTLGQGPEFLTYFQNEAQLEKSRLLSDRFSAERPKGSFSTLEIQRTEQGDSAMYLCASSSDKGSTDTQYFGPGTRLTVL.

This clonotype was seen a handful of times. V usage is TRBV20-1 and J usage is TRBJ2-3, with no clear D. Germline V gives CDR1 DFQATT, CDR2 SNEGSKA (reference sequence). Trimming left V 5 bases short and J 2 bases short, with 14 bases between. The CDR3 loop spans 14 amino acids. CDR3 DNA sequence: TGCAGTGCTCGCAGGCCTACTGACACAGATACGCAGTATTTT. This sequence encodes CSARRPTDTDTQYF.

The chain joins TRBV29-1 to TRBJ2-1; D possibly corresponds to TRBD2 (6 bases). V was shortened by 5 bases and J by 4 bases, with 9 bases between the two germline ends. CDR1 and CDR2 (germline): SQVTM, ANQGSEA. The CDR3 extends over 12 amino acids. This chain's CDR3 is CSVLSGYNEQFF. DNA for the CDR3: TGCAGCGTTCTTAGCGGTTACAATGAGCAGTTCTTC.

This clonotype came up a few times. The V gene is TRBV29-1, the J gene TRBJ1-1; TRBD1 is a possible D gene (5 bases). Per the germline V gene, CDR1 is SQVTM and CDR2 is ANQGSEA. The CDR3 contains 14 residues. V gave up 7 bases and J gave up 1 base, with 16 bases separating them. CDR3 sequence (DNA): TGCAGCGCCCTGGGAGGGGTAGCGAACACTGAAGCTTTCTTT. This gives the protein CSALGGVANTEAFF.

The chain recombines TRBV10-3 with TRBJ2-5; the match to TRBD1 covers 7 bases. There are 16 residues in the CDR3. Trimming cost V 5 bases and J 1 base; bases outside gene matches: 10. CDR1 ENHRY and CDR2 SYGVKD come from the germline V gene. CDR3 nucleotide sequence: TGTGCCATCAGTCGAGGGACAGCGTCGTTCCAAGAGACCCAGTACTTC. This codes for CAISRGTASFQETQYF.

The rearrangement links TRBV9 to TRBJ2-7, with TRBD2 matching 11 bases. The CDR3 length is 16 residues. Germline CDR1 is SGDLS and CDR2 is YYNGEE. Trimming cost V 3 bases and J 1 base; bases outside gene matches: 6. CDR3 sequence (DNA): TGTGCCAGCAGCGGTGGGGGACTAGCGGATTCCTACGAGCAGTACTTC. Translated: CASSGGGLADSYEQYF.

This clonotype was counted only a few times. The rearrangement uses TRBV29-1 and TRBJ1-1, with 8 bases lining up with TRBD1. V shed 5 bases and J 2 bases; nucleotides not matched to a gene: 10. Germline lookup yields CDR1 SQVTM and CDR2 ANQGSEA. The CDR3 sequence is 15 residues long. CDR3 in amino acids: CSVSPGQGGNTEAFF. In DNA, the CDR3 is TGCAGCGTTTCCCCCGGACAGGGTGGCAACACTGAAGCTTTCTTT.

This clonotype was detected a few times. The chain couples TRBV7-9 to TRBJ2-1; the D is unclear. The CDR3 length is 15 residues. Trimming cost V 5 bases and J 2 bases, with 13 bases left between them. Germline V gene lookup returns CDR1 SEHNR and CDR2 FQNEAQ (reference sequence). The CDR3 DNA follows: TGTGCCAGCAGCCCAACGGGCCCCGCCTACAATGAGCAGTTCTTC. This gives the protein CASSPTGPAYNEQFF.

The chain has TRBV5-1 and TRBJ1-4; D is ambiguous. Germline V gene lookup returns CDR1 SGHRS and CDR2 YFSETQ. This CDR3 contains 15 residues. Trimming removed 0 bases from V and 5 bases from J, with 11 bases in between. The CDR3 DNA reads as TGCGCCAGCAGCTTGGATAGGGCACCCAATGAAAAACTGTTTTTT. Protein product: CASSLDRAPNEKLFF.

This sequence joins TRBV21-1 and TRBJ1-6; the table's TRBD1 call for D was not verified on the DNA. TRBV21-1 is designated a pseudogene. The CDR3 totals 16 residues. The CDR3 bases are TGTGCCAGCAGCAAAGATTCGAGGCAGGGGGATTCACCCCTCCACTTT. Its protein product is CASSKDSRQGDSPLHF.

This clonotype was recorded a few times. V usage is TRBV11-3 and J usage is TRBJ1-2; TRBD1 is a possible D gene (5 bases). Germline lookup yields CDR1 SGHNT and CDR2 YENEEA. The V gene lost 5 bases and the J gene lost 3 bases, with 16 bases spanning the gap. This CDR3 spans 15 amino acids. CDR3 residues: CASSPTGRADYGYTF. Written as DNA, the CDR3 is TGTGCCAGCAGCCCAACCGGCAGGGCCGACTATGGCTACACCTTC.

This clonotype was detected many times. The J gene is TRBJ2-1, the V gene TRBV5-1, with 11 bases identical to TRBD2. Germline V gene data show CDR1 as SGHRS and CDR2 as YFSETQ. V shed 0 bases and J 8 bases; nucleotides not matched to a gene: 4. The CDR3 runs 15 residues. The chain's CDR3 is CASSLGLAGGHEQFF. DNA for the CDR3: TGCGCCAGCAGCTTGGGTCTAGCGGGGGGTCATGAGCAGTTCTTC.

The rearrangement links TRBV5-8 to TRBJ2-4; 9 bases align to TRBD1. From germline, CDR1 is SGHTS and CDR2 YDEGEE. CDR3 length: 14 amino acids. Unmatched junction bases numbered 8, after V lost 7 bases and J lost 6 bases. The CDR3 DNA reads TGTGCCAGCGGACACAGGGGGCGCGGAAACATTCAGTACTTC. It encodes CASGHRGRGNIQYF. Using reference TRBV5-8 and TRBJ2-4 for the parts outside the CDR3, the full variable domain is EAGVTQSPTHLIKTRGQQATLRCSPISGHTSVYWYQQALGLGLQFLLWYDEGEERNRGNFPPRFSGRQFPNYSSELNVNALELEDSALYLCASGHRGRGNIQYFGAGTRLSVL.

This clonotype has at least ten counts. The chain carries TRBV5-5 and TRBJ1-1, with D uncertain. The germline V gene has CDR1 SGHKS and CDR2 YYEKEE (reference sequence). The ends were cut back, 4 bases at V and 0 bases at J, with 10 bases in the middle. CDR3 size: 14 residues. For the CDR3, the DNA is TGTGCCAGCAGCCCTGGACGGATGAACACTGAAGCTTTCTTT. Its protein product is CASSPGRMNTEAFF.

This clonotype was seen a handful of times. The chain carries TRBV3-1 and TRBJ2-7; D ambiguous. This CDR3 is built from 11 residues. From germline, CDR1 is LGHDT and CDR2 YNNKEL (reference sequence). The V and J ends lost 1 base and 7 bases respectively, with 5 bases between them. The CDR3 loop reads CASSQGVEQYF. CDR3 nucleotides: TGTGCCAGCAGCCAAGGGGTAGAGCAGTACTTC.

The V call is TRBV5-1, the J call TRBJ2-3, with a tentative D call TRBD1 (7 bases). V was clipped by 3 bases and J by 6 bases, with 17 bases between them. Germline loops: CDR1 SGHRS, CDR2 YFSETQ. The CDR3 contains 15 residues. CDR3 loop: CASSSPEGAGDTQYF. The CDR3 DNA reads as TGCGCCAGCAGCTCCCCCGAGGGGGCGGGGGATACGCAGTATTTT.

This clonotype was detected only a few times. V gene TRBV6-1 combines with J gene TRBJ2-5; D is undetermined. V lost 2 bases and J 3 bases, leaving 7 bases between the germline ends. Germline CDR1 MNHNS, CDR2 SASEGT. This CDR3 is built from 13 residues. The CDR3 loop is CASSERLEETQYF. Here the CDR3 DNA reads TGTGCCAGCAGTGAACGGTTAGAAGAGACCCAGTACTTC.

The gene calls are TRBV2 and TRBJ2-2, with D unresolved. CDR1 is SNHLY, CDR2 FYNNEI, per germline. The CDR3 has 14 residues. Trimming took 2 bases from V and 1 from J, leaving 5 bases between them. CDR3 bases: TGTGCCAGCAGTGAACTCAGGAACACCGGGGAGCTGTTTTTT. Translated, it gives CASSELRNTGELFF.

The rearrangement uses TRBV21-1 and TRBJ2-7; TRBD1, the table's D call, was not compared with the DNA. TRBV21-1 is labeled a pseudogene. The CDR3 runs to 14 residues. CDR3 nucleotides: TGTGCCAGCAGCTCGAAGGACGGGACAGACGAGCAGTACTTC. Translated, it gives CASSSKDGTDEQYF.

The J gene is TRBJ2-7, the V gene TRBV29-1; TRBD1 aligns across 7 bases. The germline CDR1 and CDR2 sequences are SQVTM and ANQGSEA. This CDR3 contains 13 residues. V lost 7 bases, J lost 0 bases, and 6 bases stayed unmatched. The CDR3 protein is CSASGQNSYEQYF. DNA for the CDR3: TGCAGCGCCTCGGGACAGAACTCCTACGAGCAGTACTTC.

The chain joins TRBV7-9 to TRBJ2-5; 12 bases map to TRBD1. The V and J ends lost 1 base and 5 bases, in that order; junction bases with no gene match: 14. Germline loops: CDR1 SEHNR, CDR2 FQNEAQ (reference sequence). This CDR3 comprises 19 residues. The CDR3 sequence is CASSLGPRDRGPPYETQYF. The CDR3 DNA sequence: TGTGCCAGCAGCTTAGGGCCCCGGGACAGGGGGCCCCCCTATGAGACCCAGTACTTC.

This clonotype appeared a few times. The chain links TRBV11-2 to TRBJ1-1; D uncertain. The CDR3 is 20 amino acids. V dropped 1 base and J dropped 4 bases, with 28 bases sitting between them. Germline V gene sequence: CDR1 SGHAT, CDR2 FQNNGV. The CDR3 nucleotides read TGTGCCAGCAGCTTAGGGAGCCTTCGTAGTACGCGGGGTTTTGGCACTGAAGCTTTCTTT. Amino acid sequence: CASSLGSLRSTRGFGTEAFF.